These T cell receptor beta chains were read from a single sample in a study of blood T cell repertoires in COVID-19. The assay was immunoSEQ multiplex PCR, and TCRdb's table has in-frame clones only and misses some. Of roughly 260,000 clones listed, about 88% are singletons. The sample consisted of peripheral blood. These receptors were taken from a man aged 60-69 years who had recovered from COVID-19. The CDR3 runs from the conserved cysteine through the conserved F or W. The D gene is left open where the match is weak. Clone size is given for some rows only: seen once, a few or many times, or a class if the clone is expanded.

.	TRBV7-2	TRBJ1-2	TRBD1	CASSRTRTGYGYTF	TGTGCCAGCAGCCGCACGAGGACAGGCTATGGCTACACCTTC
.	TRBV7-3	TRBJ2-5	TRBD2	CASSPGLAGSQETQYF	TGTGCCAGCAGCCCGGGACTAGCGGGATCCCAAGAGACCCAGTACTTC
.	TRBV18	TRBJ2-7	TRBD1	CASSGQKYEQYF	TGTGCCAGCTCGGGACAGAAATACGAGCAGTACTTC
.	TRBV7-6	TRBJ2-1	.	CASSLYQESYNEQFF	TGTGCCAGCAGCTTATACCAGGAATCATACAATGAGCAGTTCTTC
.	TRBV5-5	TRBJ2-7	.	CASSTGLGIPYEQYF	TGTGCCAGCAGCACGGGACTGGGAATCCCCTACGAGCAGTACTTC
.	TRBV18	TRBJ2-7	TRBD1	CASGQGVSYEQYF	TGTGCCAGCGGACAGGGGGTCTCCTACGAGCAGTACTTC
.	TRBV6-1	TRBJ2-3	.	CASSEKSGGGTDTQYF	TGTGCCAGCAGTGAAAAGTCCGGGGGTGGGACAGATACGCAGTATTTT
.	TRBV9	TRBJ1-2	.	CASSVVEGAGYTF	TGTGCCAGCAGCGTAGTTGAGGGAGCTGGCTACACCTTC
.	TRBV10-1	TRBJ2-3	.	CASSEGGSSTDTQYF	TGCGCCAGCAGCGAGGGGGGCAGCTCCACAGATACGCAGTATTTT
few	TRBV3-1/TRBV3-2	TRBJ1-2	TRBD1	CASSAGQGLNYGYTF	TGTGCCAGCAGCGCAGGACAGGGACTAAACTATGGCTACACCTTC
once	TRBV9	TRBJ2-6	.	CASSHSGGANVLTF	TGTGCCAGCAGTCACTCAGGGGGGGCCAACGTCCTGACTTTC
.	TRBV5-6	TRBJ2-2	.	CASSLERTILGELFF	TGTGCCAGCAGCTTGGAGCGGACCATACTCGGGGAGCTGTTTTTT
.	TRBV5-1	TRBJ2-5	.	CASSLGQGSPYQETQYF	TGCGCCAGCAGCTTGGGTCAGGGTAGCCCGTACCAAGAGACCCAGTACTTC
.	TRBV15	TRBJ1-2	.	CATSRGEFGGVRGYTF	TGTGCCACCAGCAGAGGCGAATTCGGGGGGGTGCGTGGCTACACCTTC
.	TRBV13	TRBJ1-4	.	CASRPGITTNEKLFF	TGTGCCAGCCGCCCAGGCATAACAACTAATGAAAAACTGTTTTTT
.	TRBV11-2	TRBJ1-1	TRBD1	CASSRSTGDTEAFF	TGTGCCAGCAGCAGATCCACAGGGGACACTGAAGCTTTCTTT
few	TRBV11-2	TRBJ1-1	TRBD1	CASSFGRGRSKAFF	TGTGCCAGCAGCTTTGGCAGGGGGCGCAGTAAAGCTTTCTTT
.	TRBV9	TRBJ1-1	.	CASSVVGGNTEAFF	TGTGCCAGCAGCGTAGTGGGGGGAAACACTGAAGCTTTCTTT
.	TRBV24-1	TRBJ2-5	.	CATSWGGAGQETQYF	TGTGCCACCAGCTGGGGGGGGGCCGGGCAAGAGACCCAGTACTTC
few	TRBV28	TRBJ1-5	.	CASSLPGGGNQPQHF	TGTGCCAGCAGTTTACCAGGAGGTGGTAATCAGCCCCAGCATTTT
.	TRBV7-2	TRBJ2-7	TRBD1	CASSILDREREYF	TGTGCCAGCAGCATCCTGGACAGGGAGAGAGAGTACTTC
.	TRBV3-1/TRBV3-2	TRBJ2-2	TRBD2	CASSQASGGYTGELFF	TGTGCCAGCAGCCAAGCTAGCGGGGGGTACACCGGGGAGCTGTTTTTT
.	TRBV7-9	TRBJ2-6	.	CASSLGTPSGANVLTF	TGTGCCAGCAGCTTAGGGACACCCTCTGGGGCCAACGTCCTGACTTTC
.	TRBV6-6	TRBJ2-3	TRBD2	CASSHEGLAGGALLTDTQYF	TGTGCCAGCAGTCACGAGGGGCTAGCGGGGGGGGCACTACTCACAGATACGCAGTATTTT
.	TRBV6-1	TRBJ2-1	TRBD1	CASSEAGGQAPYNEQFF	TGTGCCAGCAGTGAAGCCGGGGGACAGGCCCCCTACAATGAGCAGTTCTTC
.	TRBV5-1	TRBJ1-1	.	CASSLVQGYDTEAFF	TGCGCCAGCAGCTTGGTTCAGGGGTATGACACTGAAGCTTTCTTT
.	TRBV3-1/TRBV3-2	TRBJ1-5	TRBD1	CASSQGAGGGNQPQHF	TGTGCCAGCAGCCAAGGGGCAGGGGGCGGCAATCAGCCCCAGCATTTT
.	TRBV5-6	TRBJ2-3	TRBD2	CASSAGTSGGLTDTQYF	TGTGCCAGCAGCGCCGGGACTAGCGGGGGGCTTACAGATACGCAGTATTTT
.	TRBV10-2	TRBJ2-3	.	CASRGLAGSDTQYF	TGCGCCAGCAGGGGGTTGGCGGGAAGCGATACGCAGTATTTT
.	TRBV3-1/TRBV3-2	TRBJ2-5	TRBD2	CASSPHSGGAFLETQYF	TGTGCCAGCAGCCCCCATAGCGGGGGGGCCTTTTTGGAGACCCAGTACTTC
.	TRBV6-1	TRBJ2-1	.	CASSEGQFYNEQFF	TGTGCCAGCAGTGAAGGACAGTTCTACAATGAGCAGTTCTTC
.	TRBV6-2/TRBV6-3	TRBJ2-5	.	CASSYLGLYQETQYF	TGTGCCAGCAGTTACTTGGGACTTTACCAAGAGACCCAGTACTTC
.	TRBV18	TRBJ2-1	TRBD2	CASSPPSGGAGNEQFF	TGTGCCAGCTCACCACCGAGCGGGGGGGCCGGCAATGAGCAGTTCTTC
.	TRBV5-1	TRBJ1-2	TRBD1	CASSSTGTNYGYTF	TGCGCCAGCAGCTCGACAGGGACTAACTATGGCTACACCTTC
.	TRBV5-1	TRBJ2-7	TRBD2	CASSLTSGGSYEQYF	TGCGCCAGCAGCTTAACTAGCGGGGGCTCCTACGAGCAGTACTTC
.	TRBV9	TRBJ1-1	TRBD1	CASSVGQGMNTEAFF	TGTGCCAGCAGCGTAGGACAGGGGATGAACACTGAAGCTTTCTTT
.	TRBV5-1	TRBJ2-2	.	CASSLTGSTGELFF	TGCGCCAGCAGCTTAACAGGGTCTACCGGGGAGCTGTTTTTT
.	TRBV7-9	TRBJ2-7	TRBD1	CASSSNTRGFNEQYF	TGTGCCAGCAGCTCAAATACCAGGGGGTTCAACGAGCAGTACTTC
.	TRBV10-1	TRBJ2-4	TRBD1	CASRTGSNIQYF	TGCGCCAGCAGGACAGGGTCGAACATTCAGTACTTC
.	TRBV13	TRBJ1-2	.	CASRDPAGKINGYTF	TGTGCCAGCAGGGATCCTGCAGGGAAAATAAATGGCTACACCTTC
.	TRBV18	TRBJ2-7	TRBD1	CASSPRQGLDEQYF	TGTGCCAGCTCACCAAGACAGGGTCTGGACGAGCAGTACTTC
once	TRBV7-2	TRBJ2-3	.	CASSLLSHTDTQYF	TGTGCCAGCAGCTTACTGAGTCACACAGATACGCAGTATTTT
.	TRBV18	TRBJ2-3	TRBD1	CASSPRDFSGQGAGTQYF	TGTGCCAGCTCTCCGCGGGACTTCTCGGGACAGGGGGCCGGTACGCAGTATTTT
.	TRBV9	TRBJ2-5	TRBD2	CASSVAERGNQETQYF	TGTGCCAGCAGCGTAGCTGAGCGGGGGAACCAAGAGACCCAGTACTTC